This TCR beta chain was recovered during a study of vaccination and CD4 T cells after COVID-19. Study overall: Cells were stimulated with overlapping spike peptide pools from SARS-CoV-2, HCoV-NL63, HCoV-OC43 and HCoV-229E. The study's findings and limits: Of the reactive clones in convalescent patients, a median about 86% showed up only post-vaccination.

As to treatment: approximately 11-day PBMC culture with coronavirus spike peptide pools or control peptides (ViraFEST assay). CD4+ T cells that came from the unexposed donor were collected before the COVID-19 pandemic (2011-2018). ViraFEST relied on peptide pools to expand antigen-specific T cells; the TCRs were sequenced afterward. Negative selection yielded CD4+ T cells from day-10 cultures. Deletions cut 0 bases from V and 5 bases from J, with 13 bases between. The germline V gene has CDR1 DFQATT and CDR2 SNEGSKA (reference sequence). This CDR3 region has 14 residues. About this clonotype itself: The target antigen is unknown.

Cultured CD4+ T-cell DNA underwent Oncomine TCR Beta short-read sequencing. Genomic DNA was extracted from cultured CD4+ T cells. Via MiXCR, TCRdb re-called the PCR reads, giving one row per CDR3 protein. The sample contains fewer than 9,500 distinct CDR3 sequences, 34% of which appear only once. This chain links TRBV20-1 with TRBJ1-1; D unclear. The sequence was collected from a human donor in good health. The sample was CD4+ T cells from blood, cultured in vitro. The CDR3 DNA reads as TGCAGTGCTAGAGATCCTGGACGGCCAACTGAAGCTTTCTTT. This encodes CSARDPGRPTEAFF.